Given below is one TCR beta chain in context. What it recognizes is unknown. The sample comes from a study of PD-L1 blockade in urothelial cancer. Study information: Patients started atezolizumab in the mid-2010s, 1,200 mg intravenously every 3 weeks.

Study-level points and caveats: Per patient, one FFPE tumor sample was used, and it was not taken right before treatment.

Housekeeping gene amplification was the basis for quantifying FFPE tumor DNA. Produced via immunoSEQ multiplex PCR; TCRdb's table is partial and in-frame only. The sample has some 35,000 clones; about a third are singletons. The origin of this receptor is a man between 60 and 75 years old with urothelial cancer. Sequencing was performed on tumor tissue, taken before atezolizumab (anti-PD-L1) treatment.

In DNA form, the CDR3 reads TGTGCCAGTAGCGAAATCTACTCTGGGGCCAACGTCCTGACTTTC. It codes for CASSEIYSGANVLTF. V is TRBV19 and J is TRBJ2-6; D unresolved. The CDR3 is made up of 15 amino acids. Trimming pared 6 bases from V and 0 bases from J, leaving 9 bases between. CDR1 is LNHDA, CDR2 SQIVND, per germline (reference sequence).